The source of this TCR beta chain is a study of T cell responses to AZD1222 COVID-19 vaccine. Only in-frame clones appear in the TCRdb table, and some are missing; sequencing was by immunoSEQ multiplex PCR. The sample has roughly 200,000 clones; about nine tenths are singletons. Germline loops: CDR1 MNHEY, CDR2 SMNVEV (reference sequence). The germline V and J ends were trimmed by 2 bases and 4 bases, with 11 bases remaining between them. The CDR3 consists of 14 residues. The sequencing used peripheral blood, collected 28 days after the second AZD1222 dose. The clonotype originates from an adult who received the AZD1222 COVID-19 vaccine. The chain links TRBV27 to TRBJ1-1; D not resolved. The CDR3 DNA reads as TGTGCCAGCAGTTTAAGGCTGGGTGGCACTGAAGCTTTCTTT. Translated: CASSLRLGGTEAFF.